A selection of T cell receptor beta chains follows, all from one sample in a study of metastatic and nonmetastatic thyroid tumors. TCRdb re-called clones via MiXCR from the PCR reads. The sample contains tens of thousands of clones, more than 15% of which appear only once. Sequenced input: blood. These TCRs come from a female donor with papillary thyroid cancer or a benign thyroid nodule (not recorded which). Some clones in this sample may be carry-over from other donors' samples. CDR3s include the opening cysteine and the closing phenylalanine or tryptophan. A D gene is named only where the DNA matches it firmly. Clone size appears in some rows only: once, few, many, or a class for an expanded clone.

V gene: TRBV20-1; clone size: medium-sized; J gene: TRBJ1-4; D gene: NA; CDR3 DNA: TGCAGTGCTGCGACCCCCGCAACTAATGAAAAACTGTTTTTT; CDR3 protein: CSAATPATNEKLFF
V gene: TRBV7-8; clone size: NA; J gene: TRBJ2-2; D gene: NA; CDR3 DNA: TGTGCCAGCAGCTTAGCCGGGGCCAACACCGGGGAGCTGTTTTTT; CDR3 protein: CASSLAGANTGELFF
V gene: TRBV12-3/TRBV12-4; clone size: NA; J gene: TRBJ1-1; D gene: NA; CDR3 DNA: TGTGCCAGCAGTTTTTGGGTGGGTTACCAGGGGCAGGTCAGCACTGAAGCTTTCTTT; CDR3 protein: CASSFWVGYQGQVSTEAFF
V gene: TRBV12-3/TRBV12-4; clone size: many; J gene: TRBJ1-1; D gene: NA; CDR3 DNA: TGTGCCAGCAGTTTTGGGGGGACCCGTGAAGCTTTCTTT; CDR3 protein: CASSFGGTREAFF
V gene: TRBV7-9; clone size: many; J gene: TRBJ1-2; D gene: TRBD1; CDR3 DNA: TGTGCCAGCAGCTTAGGTGCAGGGGGTAATGGCTACACCTTC; CDR3 protein: CASSLGAGGNGYTF
V gene: TRBV20-1; clone size: NA; J gene: TRBJ1-2; D gene: NA; CDR3 DNA: TGCAGTGCTAGGGAACAGGGTGCGCTGGGCTATGGCTACACCTTC; CDR3 protein: CSAREQGALGYGYTF
V gene: TRBV11-2; clone size: many; J gene: TRBJ2-7; D gene: TRBD2; CDR3 DNA: TGTGCCAGCAGTTCTCCGGGACTAGCGGGATCCTACGAGCAGTACTTC; CDR3 protein: CASSSPGLAGSYEQYF
V gene: TRBV14; clone size: many; J gene: TRBJ1-1; D gene: NA; CDR3 DNA: TGTGCCAGCAGCTTAGTACAGACGGACGCTGAAGCTTTCTTT; CDR3 protein: CASSLVQTDAEAFF
V gene: TRBV29-1; clone size: many; J gene: TRBJ2-7; D gene: NA; CDR3 DNA: TGCAGCCCCACCCGGGCCTACGAGCAGTACTTC; CDR3 protein: CSPTRAYEQYF
V gene: TRBV12-3/TRBV12-4; clone size: medium-sized; J gene: TRBJ2-7; D gene: NA; CDR3 DNA: TGTGCCAGCAGTTCCCAGTTCCACTACGAGCAGTACTTC; CDR3 protein: CASSSQFHYEQYF
V gene: TRBV20-1; clone size: medium-sized; J gene: TRBJ2-1; D gene: TRBD2; CDR3 DNA: TGCAGTGCGAGACCGGGACTAGACCCGCGAGGGGAGCAGTTCTTC; CDR3 protein: CSARPGLDPRGEQFF
V gene: TRBV15; clone size: many; J gene: TRBJ2-2; D gene: NA; CDR3 DNA: TGTGCCACCAGCAGAGATCGGACTGACACCGGGGAGCTGTTTTTT; CDR3 protein: CATSRDRTDTGELFF
V gene: TRBV11-3; clone size: NA; J gene: TRBJ1-3; D gene: NA; CDR3 DNA: TGTGCCAGCAGCTCCAGGGCTAAAAGTCCTGGAAACACCACATATTTT; CDR3 protein: CASSSRAKSPGNTTYF
V gene: TRBV6-1; clone size: many; J gene: TRBJ2-7; D gene: TRBD1; CDR3 DNA: TGTGCCAGCAGTGGTGGACAGGGGAGGACCTACGAGCAGTACTTC; CDR3 protein: CASSGGQGRTYEQYF
V gene: TRBV10-3; clone size: many; J gene: TRBJ1-5; D gene: NA; CDR3 DNA: TGTGCCATCAGTGAGTCCTATTCGGACCCCCAGCATTTT; CDR3 protein: CAISESYSDPQHF
V gene: TRBV28; clone size: few; J gene: TRBJ1-5; D gene: NA; CDR3 DNA: TGTGCCAGCAGGCGGACCGGGTTTCAGCCCCAGCATTTT; CDR3 protein: CASRRTGFQPQHF
V gene: TRBV24-1; clone size: many; J gene: TRBJ2-1; D gene: NA; CDR3 DNA: TGTGCCACCAGTGATCGGGGGGCGAGACAGGGCAAGAATGAGCAGTTCTTC; CDR3 protein: CATSDRGARQGKNEQFF
V gene: TRBV19; clone size: many; J gene: TRBJ2-3; D gene: NA; CDR3 DNA: TGTGCCAGTACCCGGTCGATAACTAGCACAGATACGCAGTATTTT; CDR3 protein: CASTRSITSTDTQYF
V gene: TRBV7-3; clone size: many; J gene: TRBJ2-2; D gene: NA; CDR3 DNA: TGTGCCAGCAGTTTTAACCCTAACTCCGGGGAGCTGTTTTTT; CDR3 protein: CASSFNPNSGELFF
V gene: TRBV6-4; clone size: NA; J gene: TRBJ2-5; D gene: TRBD1; CDR3 DNA: TGTACCAGCAGTGACGGACAGGGAGTCCGAGATACCCAGTACTTC; CDR3 protein: CTSSDGQGVRDTQYF
V gene: TRBV20-1; clone size: NA; J gene: TRBJ2-7; D gene: TRBD1; CDR3 DNA: TGCAGTGCGCCTCCCGGGACAGGGGGCTACGAGCAGTACTTC; CDR3 protein: CSAPPGTGGYEQYF
V gene: TRBV20-1; clone size: NA; J gene: TRBJ2-3; D gene: TRBD2; CDR3 DNA: TGCAGTGCTCCTATAGCGGGAGGGCCCACAGATACGCAGTATTTT; CDR3 protein: CSAPIAGGPTDTQYF
V gene: TRBV11-2; clone size: many; J gene: TRBJ2-2; D gene: TRBD2; CDR3 DNA: TGTGCCAGCAGCCTCAAGAGGGCGGGAGGGTGGTCCGGGGAGCTGTTTTTT; CDR3 protein: CASSLKRAGGWSGELFF
V gene: TRBV20-1; clone size: many; J gene: TRBJ1-5; D gene: NA; CDR3 DNA: TGCAGTGCCCCAGAAGGAGGAGCGGCTAGCAATCAGCCCCAGCATTTT; CDR3 protein: CSAPEGGAASNQPQHF
V gene: TRBV20-1; clone size: medium-sized; J gene: TRBJ1-3; D gene: TRBD1; CDR3 DNA: TGCAGTGCATTCGTAGGACAGGGGTCTGAGGAAATATATTTT; CDR3 protein: CSAFVGQGSEEIYF
V gene: TRBV12-3/TRBV12-4; clone size: many; J gene: TRBJ2-4; D gene: NA; CDR3 DNA: TGTGCCAGCAGTTTTGCGGGATCCCAAGGCAACATTCAGTACTTC; CDR3 protein: CASSFAGSQGNIQYF
V gene: TRBV5-1; clone size: NA; J gene: TRBJ2-1; D gene: NA; CDR3 DNA: TGCGCCAGCAGCTTGGGGAGTCCTATCAATGAGCAGTTCTTC; CDR3 protein: CASSLGSPINEQFF
V gene: TRBV20-1; clone size: NA; J gene: TRBJ2-7; D gene: TRBD1; CDR3 DNA: TGCAGTGCTAGTCGAACCCCGGGACAGGGATCCTACGAGCAGTACTTC; CDR3 protein: CSASRTPGQGSYEQYF
V gene: TRBV13; clone size: once; J gene: TRBJ2-5; D gene: NA; CDR3 DNA: TGTGCCAGCAGCTTAAGTGGACTCGTCCAAGAGACCCAGTACTTC; CDR3 protein: CASSLSGLVQETQYF
V gene: TRBV29-1; clone size: many; J gene: TRBJ2-3; D gene: TRBD1; CDR3 DNA: TGCAGCGTATTGACAGGGGGTAGGACAGATACGCAGTATTTT; CDR3 protein: CSVLTGGRTDTQYF
V gene: TRBV12-3/TRBV12-4; clone size: many; J gene: TRBJ2-3; D gene: NA; CDR3 DNA: TGTGCCAGCAGTTTCGGAGGGAGCACAGATACGCAGTATTTT; CDR3 protein: CASSFGGSTDTQYF
V gene: TRBV5-6; clone size: many; J gene: TRBJ1-2; D gene: NA; CDR3 DNA: TGTGCCAGCGCGCCATGGCCAGGGGACTATGGCTACACCTTC; CDR3 protein: CASAPWPGDYGYTF
V gene: TRBV12-3/TRBV12-4; clone size: many; J gene: TRBJ2-7; D gene: TRBD2; CDR3 DNA: TGTGCCAGCAGCCGCAACAGAGGACTAGCGGGAGGGGACTACGAGCAGTACTTC; CDR3 protein: CASSRNRGLAGGDYEQYF
V gene: TRBV7-8; clone size: many; J gene: TRBJ2-7; D gene: NA; CDR3 DNA: TGTGCCAGCAGCTTAGATGGGACAGAGCAGTACTTC; CDR3 protein: CASSLDGTEQYF
V gene: TRBV6-1; clone size: few; J gene: TRBJ2-7; D gene: NA; CDR3 DNA: TGTGCCAGCAGTCATATCTCATCCCCCTACGAGCAGTACTTC; CDR3 protein: CASSHISSPYEQYF
V gene: TRBV7-2; clone size: NA; J gene: TRBJ1-5; D gene: NA; CDR3 DNA: TGTGCCAGCAGCTTAGCTTCGGGACGGATCAATCAGCCCCAGCATTTT; CDR3 protein: CASSLASGRINQPQHF
V gene: TRBV4-2; clone size: NA; J gene: TRBJ1-5; D gene: TRBD1; CDR3 DNA: TGTGCCAGCAGCCAATTAGGGGACAGACGGAATCAGCCCCAGCATTTT; CDR3 protein: CASSQLGDRRNQPQHF
V gene: TRBV29-1; clone size: many; J gene: TRBJ1-1; D gene: TRBD1; CDR3 DNA: TGCAGCGTTGAAGGTGGACAGGGCGGATTTAGCACTGAAGCTTTCTTT; CDR3 protein: CSVEGGQGGFSTEAFF
V gene: TRBV4-2; clone size: many; J gene: TRBJ1-1; D gene: TRBD1; CDR3 DNA: TGTGCCAGCAGCCCTGGACAGGGGGATAACACTGAAGCTTTCTTT; CDR3 protein: CASSPGQGDNTEAFF
V gene: TRBV6-6; clone size: medium-sized; J gene: TRBJ2-1; D gene: TRBD1; CDR3 DNA: TGTGCCAGCAGTTACTCGACAGGGCCAGTCTTC; CDR3 protein: CASSYSTGPVF
V gene: TRBV20-1; clone size: NA; J gene: TRBJ2-1; D gene: TRBD1; CDR3 DNA: TGCAGTGCCGCAACTGGAACAGGGGGACAAGAGCAGTTCTTC; CDR3 protein: CSAATGTGGQEQFF
V gene: TRBV6-5; clone size: many; J gene: TRBJ2-2; D gene: NA; CDR3 DNA: TGTGCCAGCAGTTACTTCGGAACTAGTTTGGGCACCGGGGAGCTGTTTTTT; CDR3 protein: CASSYFGTSLGTGELFF
V gene: TRBV28; clone size: many; J gene: TRBJ2-3; D gene: NA; CDR3 DNA: TGTGCCAGCCAGTTCCCTAGCACAGATACGCAGTATTTT; CDR3 protein: CASQFPSTDTQYF
V gene: TRBV6-1; clone size: NA; J gene: TRBJ2-7; D gene: NA; CDR3 DNA: TGTGCCAGCAGTGTTGGCAGATATACCTCCCCCGACGAGCAGTACTTC; CDR3 protein: CASSVGRYTSPDEQYF
V gene: TRBV2; clone size: NA; J gene: TRBJ1-2; D gene: NA; CDR3 DNA: TGTGCCAGCAGTCCAGGGTCGGGGGGCCACACCTTC; CDR3 protein: CASSPGSGGHTF
V gene: TRBV24-1; clone size: many; J gene: TRBJ1-1; D gene: NA; CDR3 DNA: TGTGCCACCAGTGATTTGCAGGGGCGTGAAGCTTTCTTT; CDR3 protein: CATSDLQGREAFF
V gene: TRBV29-1; clone size: many; J gene: TRBJ2-1; D gene: NA; CDR3 DNA: TGCAGCGTTGGCATCGGTTCATCCCCCTACAATGAGCAGTTCTTC; CDR3 protein: CSVGIGSSPYNEQFF